These T cell receptor beta chains were read from a single sample in a study of vaccination effects on CD4 cells after COVID-19. The data were produced by immunoSEQ multiplex PCR, yet TCRdb's version contains in-frame clones alone and is incomplete. This table holds 23,000 or so clones, around 70% found once. No cognate antigen is known for these TCRs. Source: CD4+ T cells from PBMCs cultured with SARS-CoV-2 spike peptides, taken before COVID-19 vaccination. The receptors come from a human donor who received a COVID-19 vaccine. CDR3s include the opening cysteine and the closing phenylalanine or tryptophan. The order of the fields is clone size, J gene, V gene, D gene, CDR3 protein, CDR3 DNA. D genes are given only for firm matches. Size is omitted from some rows. Given values are once, few, many or a class for expanded clones.

size: .
J: TRBJ1-2
V: TRBV30
D: TRBD1
CDR3: CAWSVKGAGKGTF
DNA: TGTGCCTGGAGTGTAAAGGGGGCGGGAAAGGGCACCTTC

size: .
J: TRBJ1-5
V: TRBV14
D: .
CDR3: CASSQSRNQPQHF
DNA: TGTGCCAGCAGCCAAAGCAGGAATCAGCCCCAGCATTTT

size: .
J: TRBJ1-1
V: TRBV9
D: .
CDR3: CASSVAGTIGTEAFF
DNA: TGTGCCAGCAGCGTGGCCGGGACGATTGGCACTGAAGCTTTCTTT

size: few
J: TRBJ1-1
V: TRBV6-5
D: .
CDR3: CASIGDTEAFF
DNA: TGTGCCAGCATAGGGGACACTGAAGCTTTCTTT

size: .
J: TRBJ2-7
V: TRBV12-3/TRBV12-4
D: .
CDR3: CASTKGYEQYF
DNA: TGTGCCAGCACCAAGGGTTACGAGCAGTACTTC

size: .
J: TRBJ2-7
V: TRBV24-1
D: TRBD1
CDR3: CATSDRTGSPREQYF
DNA: TGTGCCACCAGTGACCGGACAGGGAGTCCGCGCGAGCAGTACTTC

size: .
J: TRBJ2-7
V: TRBV11-2
D: TRBD2
CDR3: CASSSAGGGYEQYF
DNA: TGTGCCAGCAGCTCAGCGGGAGGGGGCTACGAGCAGTACTTC

size: .
J: TRBJ1-2
V: TRBV6-6
D: .
CDR3: CASSGAGPNYGYTF
DNA: TGTGCCAGCAGCGGGGCGGGACCAAACTATGGCTACACCTTC

size: .
J: TRBJ2-1
V: TRBV9
D: TRBD2
CDR3: CASSVVGLPYNEQFF
DNA: TGTGCCAGCAGCGTAGTGGGACTACCATACAATGAGCAGTTCTTC

size: .
J: TRBJ2-7
V: TRBV18
D: .
CDR3: CASSPSRRFEQYF
DNA: TGTGCCAGCTCACCTTCTCGCAGATTCGAGCAGTACTTC

size: .
J: TRBJ2-3
V: TRBV2
D: TRBD2
CDR3: CASRKREGPRGADTQYF
DNA: TGTGCCAGCAGGAAAAGGGAGGGCCCGAGAGGGGCAGATACGCAGTATTTT

size: .
J: TRBJ2-1
V: TRBV20-1
D: .
CDR3: CSATQANEQFF
DNA: TGCAGTGCCACCCAGGCAAATGAGCAGTTCTTC

size: once
J: TRBJ2-1
V: TRBV6-1
D: .
CDR3: CASSDRFSSYNEQFF
DNA: TGTGCCAGCAGTGACCGGTTCAGCTCCTACAATGAGCAGTTCTTC

size: .
J: TRBJ2-3
V: TRBV2
D: .
CDR3: CASEPPGLTVDTQYF
DNA: TGTGCCAGCGAACCTCCGGGACTCACTGTTGATACGCAGTATTTT

size: .
J: TRBJ2-1
V: TRBV19
D: .
CDR3: CASSISNWGPTGNEQFF
DNA: TGTGCCAGTAGTATCTCGAATTGGGGACCAACGGGTAATGAGCAGTTCTTC

size: .
J: TRBJ1-2
V: TRBV10-2
D: .
CDR3: CASSDTNYGYTF
DNA: TGCGCCAGCAGTGATACGAACTATGGCTACACCTTC

size: few
J: TRBJ2-7
V: TRBV27
D: TRBD2
CDR3: CASSWSGNGPYEQYF
DNA: TGTGCCAGCAGTTGGAGCGGGAACGGTCCCTACGAGCAGTACTTC

size: .
J: TRBJ2-7
V: TRBV5-1
D: .
CDR3: CASSLVSALRSEQYF
DNA: TGCGCCAGCAGCTTGGTCTCAGCGTTGCGAAGCGAGCAGTACTTC

size: .
J: TRBJ2-7
V: TRBV7-9
D: .
CDR3: CASSPKMAGTSYEQYF
DNA: TGTGCCAGCAGCCCCAAGATGGCGGGAACCTCCTACGAGCAGTACTTC

size: .
J: TRBJ1-2
V: TRBV5-1
D: .
CDR3: CASSQSGGSYGYTF
DNA: TGCGCCAGCAGCCAATCCGGGGGAAGTTATGGCTACACCTTC

size: once
J: TRBJ2-3
V: TRBV3-1/TRBV3-2
D: .
CDR3: CASSHRLGVTDTQYF
DNA: TGTGCCAGCAGCCATCGTTTGGGGGTCACAGATACGCAGTATTTT

size: once
J: TRBJ1-2
V: TRBV3-1/TRBV3-2
D: .
CDR3: CASSQVRTTDYTF
DNA: TGTGCCAGCAGCCAAGTCCGGACGACTGACTACACCTTC

size: once
J: TRBJ2-3
V: TRBV30
D: TRBD2
CDR3: CAWSELASGADTQYF
DNA: TGTGCCTGGAGTGAACTAGCGTCCGGTGCCGATACGCAGTATTTT

size: once
J: TRBJ1-1
V: TRBV2
D: .
CDR3: CASSEDEGMNTEAFF
DNA: TGTGCCAGCAGTGAAGATGAGGGGATGAACACTGAAGCTTTCTTT

size: few
J: TRBJ2-1
V: TRBV24-1
D: TRBD2
CDR3: CATSVPAGAYNEQFF
DNA: TGTGCCACCAGTGTCCCAGCGGGGGCCTACAATGAGCAGTTCTTC

size: few
J: TRBJ1-6
V: TRBV5-1
D: TRBD1
CDR3: CASRRQGSPLHF
DNA: TGCGCCAGTAGAAGACAGGGGTCACCCCTCCACTTT

size: .
J: TRBJ2-5
V: TRBV12-3/TRBV12-4
D: .
CDR3: CASSSENQETQYF
DNA: TGTGCCAGCAGTTCGGAGAACCAAGAGACCCAGTACTTC

size: few
J: TRBJ1-1
V: TRBV9
D: .
CDR3: CASSPRTLNTEAFF
DNA: TGTGCCAGCAGCCCGAGGACTCTAAACACTGAAGCTTTCTTT

size: .
J: TRBJ2-7
V: TRBV6-5
D: TRBD2
CDR3: CASVPSGTYEQYF
DNA: TGTGCCAGCGTGCCCAGCGGGACCTACGAGCAGTACTTC

size: few
J: TRBJ2-7
V: TRBV11-2
D: TRBD2
CDR3: CASSLVQRGGEQYF
DNA: TGTGCCAGCAGCTTAGTTCAGCGGGGGGGCGAGCAGTACTTC

size: .
J: TRBJ1-2
V: TRBV30
D: .
CDR3: CAWSVLQVAGYTF
DNA: TGTGCCTGGAGTGTACTTCAAGTTGCTGGCTACACCTTC

size: few
J: TRBJ1-5
V: TRBV18
D: .
CDR3: CASSPQVDRQPQHF
DNA: TGTGCCAGCTCACCTCAAGTGGACCGTCAGCCCCAGCATTTT

size: .
J: TRBJ1-1
V: TRBV3-1/TRBV3-2
D: .
CDR3: CASSPVPPQGVGTEAFF
DNA: TGTGCCAGCAGCCCAGTTCCCCCCCAGGGTGTGGGCACTGAAGCTTTCTTT

size: .
J: TRBJ1-5
V: TRBV2
D: .
CDR3: CASSEVLGHSNQPQHF
DNA: TGTGCCAGCAGTGAAGTCTTAGGCCATAGCAATCAGCCCCAGCATTTT

size: .
J: TRBJ1-2
V: TRBV2
D: TRBD1
CDR3: CASRQGEGYGYTF
DNA: TGTGCCAGCAGGCAGGGGGAGGGCTATGGCTACACCTTC

size: few
J: TRBJ2-7
V: TRBV19
D: .
CDR3: CASSRETGLYEQYF
DNA: TGTGCCAGTAGTCGGGAGACAGGCCTCTACGAGCAGTACTTC

size: .
J: TRBJ1-1
V: TRBV19
D: .
CDR3: CASSILRVSHTEAFF
DNA: TGTGCCAGTAGTATCTTAAGGGTTAGTCACACTGAAGCTTTCTTT

size: .
J: TRBJ1-2
V: TRBV6-5
D: TRBD1
CDR3: CASSYGTGSYYGYTF
DNA: TGTGCCAGCAGTTACGGGACAGGGAGTTACTATGGCTACACCTTC